This TCR beta chain is drawn from a study of blood T cell repertoires in COVID-19. Study details: The United States, Italy and Spain were the sources of the acute and convalescent COVID-19 samples. Sources were T cells, B-cell-depleted T cells, or PBMCs; the material itself was cDNA or gDNA.

V lost 3 bases and J 7 bases, leaving 13 bases between the germline ends. The CDR3 totals 14 residues. Germline V CDR1 and CDR2: SNHLY, FYNNEI. How the authors handled the data: The authors estimated nucleated cell counts from reference gene primer amplification. Generated by immunoSEQ multiplex PCR, the TCRdb table keeps only in-frame clones and is missing some. Clone size and V and J calls were adopted from that table, with D and trimming inferred from the DNA. The sample shows around 68,000 clones, approximately 91% of them seen only once. The genes are TRBV2 and TRBJ2-1; D possibly corresponds to TRBD2 (5 bases). This clonotype was sampled from a human donor in a cohort sampled during active COVID-19. Sequenced: peripheral blood. The CDR3 loop reads CASSDSLASNEQFF. CDR3 coding DNA: TGTGCCAGCAGTGATAGTCTAGCTTCGAATGAGCAGTTCTTC. Drawing the rest from reference TRBV2 and TRBJ2-1, the complete variable domain is EPEVTQTPSHQVTQMGQEVILRCVPISNHLYFYWYRQILGQKVEFLVSFYNNEISEKSEIFDDQFSVERPDGSNFTLKIRSTKLEDSAMYFCASSDSLASNEQFFGPGTRLTVL.